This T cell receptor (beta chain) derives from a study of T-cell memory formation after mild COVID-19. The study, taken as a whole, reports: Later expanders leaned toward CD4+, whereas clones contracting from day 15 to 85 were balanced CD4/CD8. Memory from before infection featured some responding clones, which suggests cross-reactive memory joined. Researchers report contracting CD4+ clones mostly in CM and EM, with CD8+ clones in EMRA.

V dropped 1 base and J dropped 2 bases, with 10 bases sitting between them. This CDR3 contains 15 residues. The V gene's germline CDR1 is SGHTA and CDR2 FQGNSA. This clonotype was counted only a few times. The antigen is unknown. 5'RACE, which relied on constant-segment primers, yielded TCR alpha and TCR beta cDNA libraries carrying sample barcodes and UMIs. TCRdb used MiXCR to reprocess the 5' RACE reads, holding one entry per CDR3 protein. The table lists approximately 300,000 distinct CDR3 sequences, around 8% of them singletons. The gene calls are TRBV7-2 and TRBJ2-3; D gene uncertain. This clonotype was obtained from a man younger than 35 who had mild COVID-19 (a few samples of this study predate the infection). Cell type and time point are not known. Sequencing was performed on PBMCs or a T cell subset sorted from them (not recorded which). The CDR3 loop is CASSLDRLVTDTQYF. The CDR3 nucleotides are TGTGCCAGCAGCTTAGATCGGCTTGTCACAGATACGCAGTATTTT.